These 17 T cell receptor beta chains originate from one sample sequenced in a study of patients and donors after allogeneic stem cell transplantation. MiXCR, applied by TCRdb to the RT-PCR reads, yields one record per CDR3 protein. The table lists about 96,000 distinct CDR3 sequences, about 44% of them singletons. The specimen sequenced was blood, either unsorted or a sorted T cell fraction (not recorded which). The receptor source for this set is a human donor who was either an allogeneic HSCT recipient or a stem cell or donor lymphocyte infusion donor (not recorded which). It is not recorded whose cells these are; they may come from a transplant donor.

This clonotype came up once. The chain uses TRBV12-3 or TRBV12-4 and TRBJ1-2, with a tentative D call TRBD1 (5 bases). V was pared by 3 bases and J by 10 bases, with 21 bases between. The CDR3 contains 15 residues. The CDR3 coding sequence is TGTGCCAGCAGTTTTGGGCAGGGAAGGATTAGTTACTACACCTTC. As protein: CASSFGQGRISYYTF.

V is TRBV19 and J is TRBJ1-1; D gene unclear. V was pared by 4 bases and J by 1 base, with 10 bases between. Germline-derived CDR1 and CDR2 are LNHDA and SQIVND (reference sequence). The CDR3 is 14 residues long. Written as DNA, the CDR3 is TGTGCCAGTAGTAGCCGGCAGGCGAACACTGAAGCTTTCTTT. This gives the protein CASSSRQANTEAFF.

The chain links TRBV4-2 to TRBJ1-2; D is unclear. V was shortened by 3 bases and J by 6 bases, with 17 bases between the two germline ends. Looked up from germline, CDR1 is LGHNA and CDR2 is YNFKEQ. The CDR3 is 15 residues long. The chain's CDR3 is CASSHESPGLHGYTF. For the CDR3, the DNA is TGTGCCAGCAGCCATGAATCGCCCGGCCTTCATGGCTACACCTTC.

The rearrangement links TRBV20-1 to TRBJ1-3, with D possibly TRBD1 on 6 matching bases. The CDR3 loop spans 12 amino acids. Germline CDR1 is DFQATT and CDR2 is SNEGSKA (reference sequence). The germline V and J ends were trimmed by 6 bases and 4 bases, with 10 bases remaining between them. CDR3 amino acids: CSAPTGGNTIYF. The CDR3 bases are TGCAGTGCACCTACAGGGGGAAACACCATATATTTT.

The gene calls are TRBV5-6 and TRBJ1-5, with 7 bases that match TRBD1. This CDR3 has 14 residues. V gave up 4 bases and J gave up 5 bases; unmatched junction bases: 6. Looked up from germline, CDR1 is SGHDT and CDR2 is YYEEEE. DNA of the CDR3: TGTGCCAGCAGCACGGGACAGCCATATCAGCCCCAGCATTTT. Protein: CASSTGQPYQPQHF.

The chain uses TRBV28 and TRBJ2-1, with 9 bases matching TRBD2. V lost 4 bases to trimming and J lost 5 bases; unmatched junction nucleotides: 12. The CDR3 is 17 amino acids. CDR1 is MDHEN and CDR2 is SYDVKM in the germline V gene. CDR3: CASSSPIAGAVHNEQFF. CDR3 in DNA: TGTGCCAGCAGTTCACCCATAGCGGGAGCGGTTCACAATGAGCAGTTCTTC.

The chain employs TRBV5-6 and TRBJ2-5, with D unresolved. Trimming left V 0 bases short and J 5 bases short, with 14 bases between. The CDR3 is 15 residues long. The germline V gene has CDR1 SGHDT and CDR2 YYEEEE. CDR3 sequence: CASSLGISPSETQYF. CDR3 bases: TGTGCCAGCAGCTTGGGGATATCCCCGTCGGAGACCCAGTACTTC.

The rearrangement joins TRBV5-1 to TRBJ1-1, with 7 bases aligning to TRBD1. The J segment lost 1 base and the V segment lost 0 bases, leaving 3 bases of the junction unmatched. Germline V lookup: CDR1 SGHRS, CDR2 YFSETQ. This CDR3 spans 15 amino acids. CDR3 in amino acids: CASSLARQGNTEAFF. The CDR3 region has the DNA TGCGCCAGCAGCTTGGCCAGACAGGGGAACACTGAAGCTTTCTTT. Full variable domain (outside the CDR3, taken from reference TRBV5-1 and TRBJ1-1): KAGVTQTPRYLIKTRGQQVTLSCSPISGHRSVSWYQQTPGQGLQFLFEYFSETQRNKGNFPGRFSGRQFSNSRSEMNVSTLELGDSALYLCASSLARQGNTEAFFGQGTRLTVV.

The chain couples TRBV14 to TRBJ2-2; possible D gene TRBD2, 5 bases. This CDR3 is 15 amino acids long. Germline V lookup: CDR1 SGHDN, CDR2 FVKESK. V dropped 1 base and J dropped 1 base, with 7 bases sitting between them. The CDR3 is CASSQAGLNTGELFF. The CDR3 DNA is TGTGCCAGCAGCCAAGCGGGGTTGAACACCGGGGAGCTGTTTTTT.

The J gene is TRBJ1-3, the V gene TRBV27; D is uncertain. The CDR3 is 14 amino acids. From germline, CDR1 is MNHEY and CDR2 SMNVEV (reference sequence). V lost 6 bases, J lost 1 base, and 10 bases lay in between. The CDR3 sequence: CASRQKVSGNTIYF. CDR3 DNA: TGTGCCAGCAGGCAAAAAGTATCTGGAAACACCATATATTTT.

This clonotype showed up just a few times. The chain recombines TRBV20-1 with TRBJ1-4; D is undetermined. Germline V gives CDR1 DFQATT, CDR2 SNEGSKA (reference sequence). This CDR3 region has 11 residues. Deletions cut 6 bases from V and 10 bases from J, with 12 bases between. The CDR3 is CSAPVLGKLFF. CDR3 sequence (DNA): TGCAGTGCCCCAGTTCTGGGAAAACTGTTTTTT.

The chain carries TRBV24-1 and TRBJ1-5; the D is unclear. The CDR3 is 14 amino acids. V was pared by 6 bases and J by 0 bases, with 8 bases between. CDR1 and CDR2 (germline): KGHDR, SFDVKD. The chain's CDR3 is CATSRGNSNQPQHF. The CDR3 region has the DNA TGTGCCACCAGTCGCGGGAATAGCAATCAGCCCCAGCATTTT.

The CDR3 sequence is CASNPSFRAGELFF. DNA for the CDR3: TGTGCCAGCAATCCTTCGTTTCGGGCCGGGGAGCTGTTTTTT. The chain couples TRBV28 to TRBJ2-2; D is undetermined. Germline V gene sequence: CDR1 MDHEN, CDR2 SYDVKM. The CDR3 contains 14 residues. The V end lost 7 bases, the J end lost 6 bases, and 15 bases lay between the germline ends.

The rearrangement links TRBV7-9 to TRBJ1-1; 7 bases agree with TRBD1. The germline V gene encodes CDR1 SEHNR and CDR2 FQNEAQ (reference sequence). Germline trimming cut 6 bases from V and 1 base from J; bases unmatched to any gene: 8. CDR3 length: 15 residues. The CDR3 nucleotides read TGTGCCAGCAGTAATGGGGGACAGAGGAACACTGAAGCTTTCTTT. Translated: CASSNGGQRNTEAFF. Looking up the rest from reference TRBV7-9 and TRBJ1-1 gives the full variable domain: DTGVSQNPRHKITKRGQNVTFRCDPISEHNRLYWYRQTLGQGPEFLTYFQNEAQLEKSRLLSDRFSAERPKGSFSTLEIQRTEQGDSAMYLCASSNGGQRNTEAFFGQGTRLTVV.

The rearrangement uses TRBV9 and TRBJ1-4; perhaps TRBD1 as D (6 bases). CDR1 and CDR2 from the germline V gene are SGDLS and YYNGEE. The CDR3 runs 15 residues. The V and J ends lost 1 base and 7 bases respectively, with 14 bases between them. This CDR3 reads CASSVSDRPVEKLFF. The CDR3 coding sequence is TGTGCCAGCAGCGTATCCGACAGGCCGGTTGAAAAACTGTTTTTT.

This chain joins TRBV6-2 or TRBV6-3 and TRBJ2-7, with TRBD2 identical over 15 bases. Looked up from germline, CDR1 is MNHEY and CDR2 is SVGEGT. The CDR3 length is 17 residues. J gave up 6 bases and V 6 bases, and 12 bases lay outside the gene matches. CDR3 region: CASSPGTSGRIFGEQYF. CDR3 coding DNA: TGTGCCAGCAGCCCAGGGACTAGCGGGAGGATATTCGGCGAGCAGTACTTC.

This rearrangement joins TRBV20-1 to TRBJ2-3; D remains ambiguous. Trimming cost V 2 bases and J 4 bases, with 7 bases left between them. The germline V gene has CDR1 DFQATT and CDR2 SNEGSKA (reference sequence). This CDR3 is built from 12 residues. CDR3 DNA: TGCAGTGCTAGATACTTCGCAGATACGCAGTATTTT. Translated: CSARYFADTQYF.